The sequence of this T cell receptor beta chain was determined in a study of shared clonotypes between healthy human individuals. Across the whole study: Per donor, three plates held CD4 naive cells, three held CD4 memory, two held CD8 naive and one held CD8 memory.

Between the trimmed V and J ends, which lost 3 bases and 5 bases, there was a span of 14 bases. CDR3 length: 15 amino acids. Overall study results and limits: The donor pool, a small one, limited the genetic and exposure-history diversity represented. Researchers found naive subsets generally carried larger estimated richness than memory subsets.

The method was immunoSEQ multiplex PCR; TCRdb's version includes in-frame clones alone and lacks a portion of them. The sample lists roughly 2,500,000 clones; 90% to 95% were seen once. As for this clone: Its antigen is as yet unknown.

The specimen was naive CD4+ T cells from PBMCs. Subset specified: CD45RA+ positively selected. This rearrangement joins TRBV23-1 to TRBJ2-1; a weak D match, TRBD2 (6 bases). TRBV23-1 has ORF status, its function being uncertain. The receptor's source is a man between 18 and 35 years old in good health. Some clones in this sample may be carry-over from other donors' samples. The CDR3 sequence: CASSHPDYNHNEQFF. CDR3 in DNA: TGCGCCAGCAGTCACCCGGACTATAATCACAATGAGCAGTTCTTC.